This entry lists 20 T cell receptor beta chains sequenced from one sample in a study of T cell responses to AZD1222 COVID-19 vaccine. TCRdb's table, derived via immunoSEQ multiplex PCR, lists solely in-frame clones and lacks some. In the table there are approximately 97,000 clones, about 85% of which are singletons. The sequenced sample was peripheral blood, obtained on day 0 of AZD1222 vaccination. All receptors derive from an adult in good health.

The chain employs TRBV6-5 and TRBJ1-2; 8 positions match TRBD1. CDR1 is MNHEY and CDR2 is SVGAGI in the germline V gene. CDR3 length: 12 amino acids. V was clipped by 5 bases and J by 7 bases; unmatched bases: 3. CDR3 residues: CASSRQGSGYTF. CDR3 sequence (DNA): TGTGCCAGCAGTAGACAGGGGTCTGGCTACACCTTC.

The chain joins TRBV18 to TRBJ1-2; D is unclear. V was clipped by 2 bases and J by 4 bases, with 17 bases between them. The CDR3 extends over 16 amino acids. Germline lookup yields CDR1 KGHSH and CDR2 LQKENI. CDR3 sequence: CASSPDSVRRTYGYTF. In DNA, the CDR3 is TGTGCCAGCTCACCAGATTCGGTCAGGAGAACCTATGGCTACACCTTC.

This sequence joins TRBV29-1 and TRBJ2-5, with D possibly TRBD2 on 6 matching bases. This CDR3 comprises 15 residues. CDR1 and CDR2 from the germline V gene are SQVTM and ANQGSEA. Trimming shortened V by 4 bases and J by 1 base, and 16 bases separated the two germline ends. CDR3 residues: CSVALYGTPQETQYF. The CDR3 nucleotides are TGCAGCGTTGCGCTGTACGGGACTCCCCAAGAGACCCAGTACTTC. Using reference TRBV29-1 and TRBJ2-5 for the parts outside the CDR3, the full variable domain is SAVISQKPSRDICQRGTSLTIQCQVDSQVTMMFWYRQQPGQSLTLIATANQGSEATYESGFVIDKFPISRPNLTFSTLTVSNMSPEDSSIYLCSVALYGTPQETQYFGPGTRLLVL.

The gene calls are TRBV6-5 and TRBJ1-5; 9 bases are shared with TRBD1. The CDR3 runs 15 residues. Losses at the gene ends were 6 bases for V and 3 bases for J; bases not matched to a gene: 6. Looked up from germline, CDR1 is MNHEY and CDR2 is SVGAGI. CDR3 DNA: TGTGCCAGCAGGAATACAGGGGGCTCCAATCAGCCCCAGCATTTT. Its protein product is CASRNTGGSNQPQHF.

CDR3 region: CASSERENQPQHF. Written as DNA, the CDR3 is TGTGCCAGCAGTGAAAGGGAGAATCAGCCCCAGCATTTT. The chain employs TRBV2 and TRBJ1-5, with D hard to call. The CDR3 sequence is 13 residues long. The germline gives CDR1 SNHLY, CDR2 FYNNEI. V was pared by 2 bases and J by 4 bases, with 6 bases between. The whole variable domain, filled in from reference TRBV2 and TRBJ1-5, reads EPEVTQTPSHQVTQMGQEVILRCVPISNHLYFYWYRQILGQKVEFLVSFYNNEISEKSEIFDDQFSVERPDGSNFTLKIRSTKLEDSAMYFCASSERENQPQHFGDGTRLSIL.

The CDR3 loop is CASIWEKGAGYEQYF. In DNA, the CDR3 is TGTGCCAGCATTTGGGAAAAGGGCGCCGGCTACGAGCAGTACTTC. The genes are TRBV2 and TRBJ2-7; no firm D call. The germline V and J ends were trimmed by 7 bases and 3 bases, with 19 bases remaining between them. The CDR3 consists of 15 residues. The germline gives CDR1 SNHLY, CDR2 FYNNEI.

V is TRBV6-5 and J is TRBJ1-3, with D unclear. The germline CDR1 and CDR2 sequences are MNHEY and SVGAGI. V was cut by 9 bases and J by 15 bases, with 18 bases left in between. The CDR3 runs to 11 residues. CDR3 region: CARGPTRNRYF. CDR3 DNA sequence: TGTGCCAGAGGCCCGACGAGAAACAGATATTTT.

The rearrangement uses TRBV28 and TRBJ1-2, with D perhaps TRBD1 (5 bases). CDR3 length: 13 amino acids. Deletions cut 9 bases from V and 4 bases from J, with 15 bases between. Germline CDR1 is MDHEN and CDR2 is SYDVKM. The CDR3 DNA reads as TGTGCCAGTCTAAGTGGGACCCTCTATGGCTACACCTTC. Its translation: CASLSGTLYGYTF.

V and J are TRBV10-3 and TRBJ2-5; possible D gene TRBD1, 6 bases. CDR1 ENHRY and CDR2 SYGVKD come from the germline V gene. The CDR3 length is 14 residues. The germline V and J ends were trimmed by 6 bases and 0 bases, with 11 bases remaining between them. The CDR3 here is CAISDRLDQETQYF. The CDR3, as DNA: TGTGCCATCAGCGACAGGCTGGACCAAGAGACCCAGTACTTC.

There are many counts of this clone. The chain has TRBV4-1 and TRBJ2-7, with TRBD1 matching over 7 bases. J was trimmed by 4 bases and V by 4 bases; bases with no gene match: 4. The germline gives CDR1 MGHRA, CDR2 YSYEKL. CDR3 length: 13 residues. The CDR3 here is CASSPWDSYEQYF. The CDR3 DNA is TGCGCCAGCAGCCCTTGGGACAGTTACGAGCAGTACTTC.

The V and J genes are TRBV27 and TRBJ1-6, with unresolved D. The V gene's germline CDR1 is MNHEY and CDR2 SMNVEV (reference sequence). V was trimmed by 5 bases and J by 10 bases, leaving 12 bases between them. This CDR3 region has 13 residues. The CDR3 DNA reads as TGTGCCAGCAGTCCTACCGCCGGATCACCCCTCCACTTT. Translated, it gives CASSPTAGSPLHF.

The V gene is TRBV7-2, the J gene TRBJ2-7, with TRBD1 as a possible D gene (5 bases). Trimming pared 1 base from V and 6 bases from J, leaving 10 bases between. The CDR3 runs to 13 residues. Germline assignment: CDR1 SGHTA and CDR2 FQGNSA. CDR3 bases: TGTGCCAGCAGCTTAGTTCGGACATTCGAGCAGTACTTC. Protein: CASSLVRTFEQYF.

The CDR3 DNA reads as TGCGCCAGCAGCCAAGGACAGGAGGCTAATGAAAAACTGTTTTTT. It encodes CASSQGQEANEKLFF. V usage is TRBV5-1 and J usage is TRBJ1-4, with 7 nucleotides matching TRBD1. Germline V gene sequence: CDR1 SGHRS, CDR2 YFSETQ. J was trimmed by 3 bases and V by 4 bases; bases with no gene match: 6. The CDR3 totals 15 residues.

The CDR3 sequence: CASSYEASSGNTIYF. CDR3 nucleotide sequence: TGTGCCAGCAGTTACGAGGCCTCCTCTGGAAACACCATATATTTT. The chain couples TRBV6-5 to TRBJ1-3; unclear D gene. This CDR3 is built from 15 residues. Germline CDR1 reads MNHEY; CDR2 reads SVGAGI. With 2 bases removed from V and 0 bases from J, the gap between germline ends came to 8 bases.

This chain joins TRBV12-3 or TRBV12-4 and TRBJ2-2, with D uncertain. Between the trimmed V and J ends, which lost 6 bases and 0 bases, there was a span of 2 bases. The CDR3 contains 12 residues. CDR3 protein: CASSPNTGELFF. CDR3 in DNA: TGTGCCAGCAGCCCGAACACCGGGGAGCTGTTTTTT.

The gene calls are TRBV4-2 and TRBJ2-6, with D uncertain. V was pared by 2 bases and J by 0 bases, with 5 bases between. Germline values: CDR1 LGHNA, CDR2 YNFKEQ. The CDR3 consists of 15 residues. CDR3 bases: TGTGCCAGCAGCCAAAGCAGCTCTGGGGCCAACGTCCTGACTTTC. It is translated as CASSQSSSGANVLTF.

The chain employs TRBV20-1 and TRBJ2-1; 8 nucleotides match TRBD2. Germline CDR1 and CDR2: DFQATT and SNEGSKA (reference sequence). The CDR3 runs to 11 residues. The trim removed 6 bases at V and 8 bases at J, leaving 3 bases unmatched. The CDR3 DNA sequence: TGCAGTGCCGGACTAGCATATGAGCAGTTCTTC. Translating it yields CSAGLAYEQFF.

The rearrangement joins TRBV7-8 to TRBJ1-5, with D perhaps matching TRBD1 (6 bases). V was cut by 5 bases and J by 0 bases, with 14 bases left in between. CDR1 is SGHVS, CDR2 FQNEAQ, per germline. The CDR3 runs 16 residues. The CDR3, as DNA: TGTGCCAGCAGCCCGAGACAGGCCACTAGCAATCAGCCCCAGCATTTT. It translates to CASSPRQATSNQPQHF.

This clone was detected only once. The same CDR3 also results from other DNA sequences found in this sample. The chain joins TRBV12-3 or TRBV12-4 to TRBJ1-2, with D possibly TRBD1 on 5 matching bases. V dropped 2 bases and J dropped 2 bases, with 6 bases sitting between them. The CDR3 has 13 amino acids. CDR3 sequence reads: CASSLRQNYGYTF. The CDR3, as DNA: TGTGCCAGCAGTTTAAGACAGAACTATGGCTACACCTTC.

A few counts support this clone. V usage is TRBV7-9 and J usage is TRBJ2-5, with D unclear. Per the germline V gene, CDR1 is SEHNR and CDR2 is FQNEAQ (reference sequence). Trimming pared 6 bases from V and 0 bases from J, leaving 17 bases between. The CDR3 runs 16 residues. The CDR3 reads CASSFTRAVDQETQYF. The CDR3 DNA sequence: TGTGCCAGCAGTTTTACACGGGCGGTGGACCAAGAGACCCAGTACTTC.